The 15 T cell receptor beta chains below come from one sample, sequenced in a study of blood T cell repertoires in COVID-19. Sequencing used immunoSEQ multiplex PCR; TCRdb keeps in-frame clones, though not all of them. The sample has 25,000 to 30,000 clones, 88% seen once. The sample consisted of peripheral blood. All receptors derive from a human donor in a cohort sampled during active COVID-19.

The V call is TRBV5-6, the J call TRBJ2-7; 7 bases line up with TRBD1. The CDR3 loop spans 16 amino acids. CDR1 and CDR2 from the germline V gene are SGHDT and YYEEEE. V trimming: 1 base; J trimming: 2 bases; junction bases outside the gene matches: 9. The CDR3 spells CASSLSFGTDAYEQYF. The CDR3 DNA follows: TGTGCCAGCAGCTTGAGCTTCGGGACAGACGCCTACGAGCAGTACTTC.

CDR3: CASSMQGSHTGELFF. CDR3 nucleotide sequence: TGTGCCAGTAGTATGCAGGGGTCGCACACCGGGGAGCTGTTTTTT. This chain joins TRBV19 and TRBJ2-2; D possibly corresponds to TRBD1 (6 bases). Germline-derived CDR1 and CDR2 are LNHDA and SQIVND (reference sequence). The germline V and J ends were trimmed by 3 bases and 3 bases, with 11 bases remaining between them. The CDR3 is 15 amino acids. Together with reference TRBV19 and TRBJ2-2, the CDR3 gives the full variable domain: DGGITQSPKYLFRKEGQNVTLSCEQNLNHDAMYWYRQDPGQGLRLIYYSQIVNDFQKGDIAEGYSVSREKKESFPLTVTSAQKNPTAFYLCASSMQGSHTGELFFGEGSRLTVL.

The chain is built from TRBV5-1 and TRBJ1-6; D might be TRBD1 (6 bases). The CDR3 contains 14 residues. CDR1 SGHRS and CDR2 YFSETQ come from the germline V gene. V was clipped by 1 base and J by 7 bases, with 9 bases between them. CDR3 in DNA: TGCGCCAGCAGCTTGACAGGGACAAATTCACCCCTCCACTTT. This codes for CASSLTGTNSPLHF.

This clone turned up a few times. The genes are TRBV6-6 and TRBJ1-3, with TRBD1 matching 7 bases. J gave up 1 base and V 8 bases, and 8 bases lay outside the gene matches. This CDR3 region has 15 residues. The germline V gene encodes CDR1 MNHNY and CDR2 SVGAGI (reference sequence). CDR3: CASLDRDLSGNTIYF. In DNA, the CDR3 is TGTGCCAGCCTCGACAGGGACCTTTCTGGAAACACCATATATTTT.

This clone was detected only once. This chain joins TRBV2 and TRBJ2-1; 8 nucleotides agree with TRBD2. Germline V gene sequence: CDR1 SNHLY, CDR2 FYNNEI. The CDR3 is 14 amino acids. The junction had 2 bases not matched to a gene; V was cut back by 6 bases and J by 1 base. The CDR3 nucleotides read TGTGCCAGCAGCCAGCGGGAGTCCTACAATGAGCAGTTCTTC. This gives the protein CASSQRESYNEQFF.

This chain links TRBV19 with TRBJ1-5; D might be TRBD1 (5 bases). The V gene lost 7 bases and the J gene lost 5 bases, with 18 bases spanning the gap. The CDR3 extends over 15 amino acids. Germline V gives CDR1 LNHDA, CDR2 SQIVND (reference sequence). The CDR3 loop is CASTIGHGLHQPQHF. CDR3 bases: TGTGCCAGTACGATAGGACACGGCCTTCATCAGCCCCAGCATTTT.

The CDR3 DNA follows: TGTGCCAGCAGCCATGGACAGGGATCTGAAGCTTTCTTT. Translation: CASSHGQGSEAFF. V gene TRBV12-3 or TRBV12-4 combines with J gene TRBJ1-1; TRBD1 aligns across 8 bases. CDR3 size: 13 residues. The trim removed 6 bases at V and 6 bases at J, leaving 6 bases unmatched.

V is TRBV5-6 and J is TRBJ2-7; 7 bases are a match to TRBD1. CDR3 length equals 14 residues. J gave up 6 bases and V 0 bases, and 6 bases lay outside the gene matches. From germline, CDR1 is SGHDT and CDR2 YYEEEE. The CDR3 region is CASSLVPGGAEQYF. CDR3 DNA: TGTGCCAGCAGCTTGGTTCCAGGGGGTGCCGAGCAGTACTTC.

The chain uses TRBV4-1 and TRBJ1-5; 7 bases line up with TRBD1. V lost 3 bases, J lost 4 bases, and 9 bases stayed unmatched. The CDR3 has 16 amino acids. CDR1 and CDR2 (germline): MGHRA, YSYEKL. The CDR3, as DNA: TGCGCCAGCAGCCAGGGCCCCGGGACAGCTAATCAGCCCCAGCATTTT. Encoded protein: CASSQGPGTANQPQHF.

The chain couples TRBV5-1 to TRBJ2-7; D is possibly TRBD1 (6 bases). V shed 0 bases and J shed 9 bases, with 10 bases lying between them. The germline V gene encodes CDR1 SGHRS and CDR2 YFSETQ. This CDR3 is 12 amino acids long. For the CDR3, the DNA is TGCGCCAGCAGCTTGGACAGGGCTACGCAGTACTTC. Protein product: CASSLDRATQYF.

This clone turned up a few times. V usage is TRBV28 and J usage is TRBJ1-6; 7 bases fit TRBD1. The CDR3 sequence is 18 residues long. CDR1 and CDR2 (germline): MDHEN, SYDVKM. J was trimmed by 7 bases and V by 3 bases; bases with no gene match: 15. CDR3 sequence reads: CASSFPRTGGVRNSPLHF. CDR3 in DNA: TGTGCCAGCAGTTTTCCAAGGACAGGCGGCGTCAGGAATTCACCCCTCCACTTT.

V and J are TRBV19 and TRBJ1-5; D ambiguous. This CDR3 has 17 residues. The germline V gene encodes CDR1 LNHDA and CDR2 SQIVND (reference sequence). The V and J ends lost 7 bases and 4 bases respectively, with 23 bases between them. As DNA, the CDR3 is TGTGCCAGTACAACGAGGTCGGGGTCCTTACGTAATCAGCCCCAGCATTTT. Amino acid sequence: CASTTRSGSLRNQPQHF.

This sequence joins TRBV19 and TRBJ2-3; D gene uncertain. Between the trimmed V and J ends, which lost 8 bases and 0 bases, there was a span of 6 bases. Per the germline V gene, CDR1 is LNHDA and CDR2 is SQIVND (reference sequence). The CDR3 sequence is 12 residues long. CDR3 nucleotides: TGTGCCAGTGGCGGTAGCACAGATACGCAGTATTTT. It is translated as CASGGSTDTQYF.

This chain joins TRBV7-2 and TRBJ2-1; TRBD1 might be the D (7 bases). The CDR3 consists of 18 residues. The V and J ends lost 1 base and 2 bases respectively, with 18 bases between them. Germline V gives CDR1 SGHTA, CDR2 FQGNSA. The CDR3 region is CASSLDRGLGGAYNEQFF. CDR3 in DNA: TGTGCCAGCAGCTTAGACAGGGGCTTAGGCGGGGCCTACAATGAGCAGTTCTTC.

The chain combines TRBV29-1 with TRBJ2-3; D is undetermined. This CDR3 region has 11 residues. Germline CDR1 SQVTM, CDR2 ANQGSEA. Deletions cut 3 bases from V and 3 bases from J, with 4 bases between. This CDR3 is CSVDLTDTQYF. In DNA form, the CDR3 reads TGCAGCGTTGACTTAACAGATACGCAGTATTTT.